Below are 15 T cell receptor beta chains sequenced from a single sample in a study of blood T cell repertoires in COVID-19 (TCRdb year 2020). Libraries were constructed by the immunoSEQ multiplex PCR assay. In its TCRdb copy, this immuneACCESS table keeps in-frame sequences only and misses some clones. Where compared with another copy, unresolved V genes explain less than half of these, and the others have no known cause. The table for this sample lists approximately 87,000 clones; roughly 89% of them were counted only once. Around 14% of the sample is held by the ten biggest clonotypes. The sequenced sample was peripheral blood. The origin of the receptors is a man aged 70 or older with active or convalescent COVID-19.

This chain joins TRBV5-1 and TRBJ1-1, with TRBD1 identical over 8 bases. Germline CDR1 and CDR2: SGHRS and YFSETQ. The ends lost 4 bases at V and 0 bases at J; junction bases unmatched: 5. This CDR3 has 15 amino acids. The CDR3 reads CASSIGQGMNTEAFF. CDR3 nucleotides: TGCGCCAGCAGCATAGGACAGGGCATGAACACTGAAGCTTTCTTT.

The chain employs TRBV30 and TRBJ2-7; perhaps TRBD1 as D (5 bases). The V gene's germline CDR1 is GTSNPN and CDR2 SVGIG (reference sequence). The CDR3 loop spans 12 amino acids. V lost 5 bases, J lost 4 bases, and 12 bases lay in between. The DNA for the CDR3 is TGTGCCTGGGGGTATAGGGGATACGAGCAGTACTTC. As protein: CAWGYRGYEQYF.

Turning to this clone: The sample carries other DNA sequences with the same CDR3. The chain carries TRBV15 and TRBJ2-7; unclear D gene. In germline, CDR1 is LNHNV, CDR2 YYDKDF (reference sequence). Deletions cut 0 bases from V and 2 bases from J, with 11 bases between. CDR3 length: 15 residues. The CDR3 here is CATSRDLLGTYEQYF. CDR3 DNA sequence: TGTGCCACCAGCAGAGATCTCCTAGGAACCTACGAGCAGTACTTC.

DNA for the CDR3: TGTGCCAGCAGTAGACAGGGGATCCCCTACGAGCAGTACTTC. Protein: CASSRQGIPYEQYF. The chain uses TRBV6-2 or TRBV6-3 and TRBJ2-7, with 8 positions matching TRBD1. Unmatched junction bases numbered 5, after V lost 5 bases and J lost 2 bases. Germline V gene sequence: CDR1 MNHEY, CDR2 SVGEGT. The CDR3 covers 14 residues.

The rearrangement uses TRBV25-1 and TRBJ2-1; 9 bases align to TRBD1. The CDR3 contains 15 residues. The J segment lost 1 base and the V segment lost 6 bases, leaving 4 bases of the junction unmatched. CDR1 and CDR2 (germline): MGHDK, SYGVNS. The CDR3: CASSWGQGSYNEQFF. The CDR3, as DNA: TGTGCCAGCAGCTGGGGACAGGGATCCTACAATGAGCAGTTCTTC.

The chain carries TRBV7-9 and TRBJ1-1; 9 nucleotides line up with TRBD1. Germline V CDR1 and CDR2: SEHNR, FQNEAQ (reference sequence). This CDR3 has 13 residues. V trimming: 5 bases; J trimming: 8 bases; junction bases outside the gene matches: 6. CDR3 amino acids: CASSGKGTGEAFF. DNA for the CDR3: TGTGCCAGCAGCGGGAAAGGGACAGGGGAAGCTTTCTTT.

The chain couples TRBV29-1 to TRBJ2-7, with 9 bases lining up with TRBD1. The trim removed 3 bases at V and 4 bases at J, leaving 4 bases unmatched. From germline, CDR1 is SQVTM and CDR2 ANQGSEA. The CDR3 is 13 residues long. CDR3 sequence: CSVDGQGRYEQYF. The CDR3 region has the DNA TGCAGCGTTGACGGACAGGGGCGGTACGAGCAGTACTTC.

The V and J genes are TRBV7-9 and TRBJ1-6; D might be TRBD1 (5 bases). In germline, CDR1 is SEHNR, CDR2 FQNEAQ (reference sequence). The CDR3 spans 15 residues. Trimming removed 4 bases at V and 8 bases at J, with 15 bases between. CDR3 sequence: CASSSQQAGDSPLHF. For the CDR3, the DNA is TGTGCCAGCAGCTCTCAACAGGCTGGGGATTCACCCCTCCACTTT.

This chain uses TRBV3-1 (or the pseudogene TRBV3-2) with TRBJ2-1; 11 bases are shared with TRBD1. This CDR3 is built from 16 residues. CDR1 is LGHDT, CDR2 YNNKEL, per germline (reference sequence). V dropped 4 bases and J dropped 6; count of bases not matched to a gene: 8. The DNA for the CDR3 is TGTGCCAGCAGCCCCTGGGGGACAGGGGGGTCCAATGAGCAGTTCTTC. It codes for CASSPWGTGGSNEQFF.

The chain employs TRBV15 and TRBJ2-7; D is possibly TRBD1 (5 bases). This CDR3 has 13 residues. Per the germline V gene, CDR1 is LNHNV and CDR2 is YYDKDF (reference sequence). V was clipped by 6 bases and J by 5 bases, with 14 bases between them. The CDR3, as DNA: TGTGCCACCAGTAACAGGTATGGCAACGAGCAGTACTTC. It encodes CATSNRYGNEQYF. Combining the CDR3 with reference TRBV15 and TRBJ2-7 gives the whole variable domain DAMVIQNPRYQVTQFGKPVTLSCSQTLNHNVMYWYQQKSSQAPKLLFHYYDKDFNNEADTPDNFQSRRPNTSFCFLDIRSPGLGDTAMYLCATSNRYGNEQYFGPGTRLTVT.

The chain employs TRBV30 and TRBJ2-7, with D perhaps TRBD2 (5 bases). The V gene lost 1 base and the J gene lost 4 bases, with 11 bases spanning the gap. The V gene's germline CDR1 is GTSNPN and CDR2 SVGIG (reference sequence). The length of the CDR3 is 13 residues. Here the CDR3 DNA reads TGTGCCTGGAGTGAAGGGAGCCCTTACGAGCAGTACTTC. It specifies CAWSEGSPYEQYF.

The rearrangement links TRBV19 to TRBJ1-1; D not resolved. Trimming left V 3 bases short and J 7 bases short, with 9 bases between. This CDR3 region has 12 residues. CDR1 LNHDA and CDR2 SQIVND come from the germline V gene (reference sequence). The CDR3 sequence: CASSIGVGEAFF. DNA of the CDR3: TGTGCCAGTAGTATCGGGGTTGGTGAAGCTTTCTTT.

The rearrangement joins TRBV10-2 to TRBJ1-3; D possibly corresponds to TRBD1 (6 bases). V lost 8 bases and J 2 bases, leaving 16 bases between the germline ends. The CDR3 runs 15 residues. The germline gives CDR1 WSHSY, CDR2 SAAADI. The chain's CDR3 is CASGQLEGPGNTIYF. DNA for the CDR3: TGCGCCAGCGGACAGCTAGAAGGGCCTGGAAACACCATATATTTT.

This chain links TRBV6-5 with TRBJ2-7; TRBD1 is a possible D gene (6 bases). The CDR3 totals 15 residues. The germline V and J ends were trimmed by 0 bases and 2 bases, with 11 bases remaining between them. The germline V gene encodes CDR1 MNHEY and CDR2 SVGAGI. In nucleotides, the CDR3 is TGTGCCAGCAGTTACTCGAGCACAGGGACCTACGAGCAGTACTTC. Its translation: CASSYSSTGTYEQYF.

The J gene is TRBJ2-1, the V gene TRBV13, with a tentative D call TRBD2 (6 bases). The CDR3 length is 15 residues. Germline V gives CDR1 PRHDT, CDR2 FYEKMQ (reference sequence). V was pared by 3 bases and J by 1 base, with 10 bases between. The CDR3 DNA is TGTGCCAGCAGCTTCCGGGAGAGGTCCTACAATGAGCAGTTCTTC. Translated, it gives CASSFRERSYNEQFF.